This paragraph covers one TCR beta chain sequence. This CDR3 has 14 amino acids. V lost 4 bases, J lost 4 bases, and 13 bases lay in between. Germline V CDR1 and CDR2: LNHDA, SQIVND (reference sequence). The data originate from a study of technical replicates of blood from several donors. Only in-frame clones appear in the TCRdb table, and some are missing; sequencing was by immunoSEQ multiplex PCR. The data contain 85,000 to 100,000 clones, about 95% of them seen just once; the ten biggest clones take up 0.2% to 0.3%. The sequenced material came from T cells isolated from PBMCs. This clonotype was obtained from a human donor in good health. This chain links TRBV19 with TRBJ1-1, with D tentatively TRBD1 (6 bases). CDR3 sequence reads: CASSTRGGGTEAFF. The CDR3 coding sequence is TGTGCCAGTAGTACTCGAGGGGGTGGCACTGAAGCTTTCTTT.